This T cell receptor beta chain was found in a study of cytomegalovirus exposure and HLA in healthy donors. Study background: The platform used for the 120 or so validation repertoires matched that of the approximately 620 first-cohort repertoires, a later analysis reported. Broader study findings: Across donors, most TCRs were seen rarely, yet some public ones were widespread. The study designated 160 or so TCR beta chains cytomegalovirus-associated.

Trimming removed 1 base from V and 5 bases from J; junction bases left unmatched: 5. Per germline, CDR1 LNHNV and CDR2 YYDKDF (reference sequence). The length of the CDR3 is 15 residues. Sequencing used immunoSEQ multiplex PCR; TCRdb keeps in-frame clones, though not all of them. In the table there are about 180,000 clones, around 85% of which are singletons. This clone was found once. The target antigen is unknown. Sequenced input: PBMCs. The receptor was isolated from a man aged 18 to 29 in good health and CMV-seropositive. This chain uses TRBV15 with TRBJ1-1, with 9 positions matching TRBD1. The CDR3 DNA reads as TGTGCCACCAGCAGAGTTGACAGGGGGAAAACTGAAGCTTTCTTT. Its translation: CATSRVDRGKTEAFF.